This T cell receptor beta chain was documented in a study of blood T cell repertoires in COVID-19. About the research overall: Samples representing acute and convalescent COVID-19 were sourced from the United States, Italy and Spain. T cells, B-cell-depleted T cells, or PBMCs supplied cDNA or gDNA.

This clone has a single count. As handled by the study authors: How many nucleated cells were present was estimated from reference gene primer amplification. Some clones are missing from TCRdb's copy, which holds only in-frame ones; the method was immunoSEQ multiplex PCR. For V, J and clone size, that table is used; D and trimming come from the DNA. The table includes around 100,000 clones, around 85% detected once. Germline CDR1 SEHNR, CDR2 FQNEAQ (reference sequence). The CDR3 runs 13 residues. Trimming took 3 bases from V and 6 from J, leaving 8 bases between them. This receptor was taken from a woman aged 80 or over with active or convalescent COVID-19. The V gene is TRBV7-9, the J gene TRBJ1-4; a possible D gene is TRBD1 (5 bases). Sequenced: peripheral blood. As DNA, the CDR3 is TGTGCCAGCAGCTTTTCGGGGGATGAAAAACTGTTTTTT. Protein: CASSFSGDEKLFF.